The rows below give T cell receptor beta chains drawn from one sample of a study of shared clonotypes between healthy human individuals. The repertoire was sequenced with immunoSEQ multiplex PCR; TCRdb's copy has only in-frame clones and lacks some. This table has over a million clones, around 95% appearing once. The sample comprised naive CD4+ T cells sorted from blood. All receptors derive from a man aged 30 to 39 in good health. Each CDR3 is given with its conserved first and last residue. The D gene is left open where the match is weak. Not every row has a clone size; where given, it reads once, few, many or a size class.

J | D | size | V | CDR3 | DNA
TRBJ2-7 | - | - | TRBV18 | CASSPGLTYEQYF | TGTGCCAGCTCACCAGGCCTAACCTACGAGCAGTACTTC
TRBJ1-5 | - | once | TRBV18 | CASSPGQANQPQHF | TGTGCCAGCTCACCAGGGCAGGCTAATCAGCCCCAGCATTTT
TRBJ2-5 | - | once | TRBV18 | CASSPPSTVIQETQYF | TGTGCCAGCTCACCACCTAGCACAGTTATTCAAGAGACCCAGTACTTC
TRBJ2-2 | - | - | TRBV14 | CASSQAPGTRSTGELFF | TGTGCCAGCAGCCAAGCGCCCGGGACACGGTCTACCGGGGAGCTGTTTTTT
TRBJ2-1 | - | - | TRBV7-6 | CASSPYQPRANEQFF | TGTGCCAGCAGCCCATATCAACCAAGGGCCAATGAGCAGTTCTTC
TRBJ2-1 | TRBD1 | - | TRBV27 | CASSSPTGKYEQFF | TGTGCCAGCAGTTCGCCGACAGGGAAATATGAGCAGTTCTTC
TRBJ2-6 | - | - | TRBV7-6 | CASSLAASHSGANVLTF | TGTGCCAGCAGCTTAGCGGCCAGCCACTCTGGGGCCAACGTCCTGACTTTC
TRBJ1-1 | - | - | TRBV27 | CASTKNRAYNTEAFF | TGTGCCAGCACTAAGAACCGGGCTTATAACACTGAAGCTTTCTTT
TRBJ1-5 | - | once | TRBV7-2 | CASSIDEALNQPQHF | TGTGCCAGCAGCATCGACGAGGCGCTCAATCAGCCCCAGCATTTT
TRBJ2-7 | - | - | TRBV5-4 | CASSPDKPPEQYF | TGTGCCAGCAGCCCGGACAAACCCCCGGAGCAGTACTTC
TRBJ2-7 | TRBD1 | - | TRBV2 | CASRMTGISYEQYF | TGTGCCAGCAGGATGACAGGGATCTCCTACGAGCAGTACTTC
TRBJ1-4 | - | - | TRBV29-1 | CSVGRVEKLFF | TGCAGCGTTGGGCGAGTTGAAAAACTGTTTTTT
TRBJ1-2 | TRBD1 | - | TRBV29-1 | CSVDVQGGGNGYTF | TGCAGCGTTGATGTACAGGGGGGCGGAAATGGCTACACCTTC
TRBJ2-1 | - | - | TRBV30 | CAWSPYVGSYNEQFF | TGTGCCTGGAGTCCCTACGTTGGTTCGTACAATGAGCAGTTCTTC
TRBJ1-1 | - | once | TRBV15 | CATGDKMNTEAFF | TGTGCCACCGGAGATAAGATGAACACTGAAGCTTTCTTT
TRBJ2-1 | - | - | TRBV29-1 | CSVTPVREYNEQFF | TGCAGCGTTACCCCGGTCAGGGAGTACAATGAGCAGTTCTTC
TRBJ1-1 | - | - | TRBV28 | CACGGQGTEAFF | TGTGCCTGTGGGGGGCAGGGCACTGAAGCTTTCTTT
TRBJ2-2 | - | - | TRBV29-1 | CSVRPGQPTGELFF | TGCAGCGTCAGACCGGGACAACCTACCGGGGAGCTGTTTTTT
TRBJ1-1 | - | - | TRBV11-2 | CASSLVITMNTEAFF | TGTGCCAGCAGCTTAGTGATTACGATGAACACTGAAGCTTTCTTT
TRBJ2-7 | - | - | TRBV28 | CASSLKFVLSGRSRYEQYF | TGTGCCAGCAGTTTAAAGTTTGTATTAAGCGGACGTTCACGCTACGAGCAGTACTTC
TRBJ1-4 | - | - | TRBV7-2 | CASSPLSEANEKLFF | TGTGCCAGCAGCCCACTGTCAGAGGCTAATGAAAAACTGTTTTTT
TRBJ1-5 | - | - | TRBV28 | CASSFRGPGGQPQHF | TGTGCCAGCAGTTTCCGCGGGCCCGGGGGTCAGCCCCAGCATTTT
TRBJ2-7 | - | - | TRBV19 | CASSTRGGEQYF | TGTGCCAGTAGTACCCGAGGAGGCGAGCAGTACTTC
TRBJ2-3 | - | - | TRBV30 | CAWSSENTDTQYF | TGTGCCTGGAGTTCAGAAAACACAGATACGCAGTATTTT
TRBJ2-7 | TRBD1 | - | TRBV7-6 | CASSRPGQGYEQYF | TGTGCCAGCAGCCGCCCGGGACAGGGTTACGAGCAGTACTTC
TRBJ2-1 | TRBD2 | - | TRBV7-2 | CASSFNALAGPLSYNEQFF | TGTGCCAGCAGCTTTAACGCTCTAGCGGGCCCCCTTTCCTACAATGAGCAGTTCTTC